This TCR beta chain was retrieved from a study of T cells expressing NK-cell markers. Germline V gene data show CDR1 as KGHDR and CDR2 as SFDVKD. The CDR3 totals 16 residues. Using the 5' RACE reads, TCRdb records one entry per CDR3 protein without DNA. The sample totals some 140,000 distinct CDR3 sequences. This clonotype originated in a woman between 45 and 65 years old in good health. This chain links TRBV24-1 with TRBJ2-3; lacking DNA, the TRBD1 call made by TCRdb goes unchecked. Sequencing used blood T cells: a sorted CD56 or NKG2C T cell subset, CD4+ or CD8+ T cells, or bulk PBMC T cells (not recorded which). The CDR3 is CATSDLPGDRPDTQYF.